This TCR beta chain was obtained from a study of shared clonotypes between healthy human individuals. Study-level results: What naive subsets generally showed was a larger estimated richness than memory subsets showed.

Concerning this clone: Its antigen is not known.

Only in-frame clones appear in the TCRdb table, and some are missing; sequencing was by immunoSEQ multiplex PCR. This table has nearly 750,000 clones, around 70% appearing once. This sequence was found in a woman between 25 and 40 years old in good health. Sequenced input: memory CD4+ T cells sorted from blood. This sample's subset: CD45RA-negative fraction.

The CDR3 DNA reads as TGCGCCAGCAGCCAAGATAGGTCGGGCACAGATACGCAGTATTTT. It specifies CASSQDRSGTDTQYF. This sequence joins TRBV4-1 and TRBJ2-3; D remains ambiguous. Trimming removed 0 bases from V and 1 base from J, with 8 bases in between. The CDR3 contains 15 residues. Germline V gene lookup returns CDR1 MGHRA and CDR2 YSYEKL.